The 17 T cell receptor beta chains given below trace back to one sample, sequenced in a study of T cell changes during pregnancy in multiple sclerosis. Here immunoSEQ multiplex PCR was the method, and the copy in TCRdb shows in-frame clones only, minus some. The data contain 40,000 to 60,000 clones, 85% to 95% of them singletons. The specimen was CD4+ T cells from peripheral blood mononuclear cells, collected in the third trimester of pregnancy. These receptors all stem from a female donor with multiple sclerosis, enrolled in a pregnancy study.

This chain connects TRBV7-6 to TRBJ1-2, with 7 nucleotides matching TRBD1. Germline V gene sequence: CDR1 SGHVS, CDR2 FNYEAQ. The V segment lost 6 bases and the J segment 7 bases; nucleotides outside the gene matches: 5. The CDR3 extends over 12 amino acids. In DNA form, the CDR3 reads TGTGCCAGCAGAGACAGGGTGGGTGGCTACACCTTC. This translates into CASRDRVGGYTF. The complete variable domain, with remaining parts taken from reference TRBV7-6 and TRBJ1-2, reads GAGVSQSPRYKVTKRGQDVALRCDPISGHVSLYWYRQALGQGPEFLTYFNYEAQQDKSGLPNDRFSAERPEGSISTLTIQRTEQRDSAMYRCASRDRVGGYTFGSGTRLTVV.

V is TRBV21-1 and J is TRBJ1-3; the D call in the table, TRBD1, was not verified against the DNA. TRBV21-1 is flagged as a pseudogene. The CDR3 is made up of 13 amino acids. The CDR3 DNA is TGTGCCAGCAGTTATAGGGGTGGAAACACCATATATTTT. It specifies CASSYRGGNTIYF.

CDR3 in amino acids: CASLAGAAETQYF. The CDR3 nucleotides read TGTGCCAGCTTAGCGGGGGCTGCAGAGACCCAGTACTTC. The chain couples TRBV5-5 to TRBJ2-5, with TRBD2 matching over 9 bases. This CDR3 is built from 13 residues. V trimming: 7 bases; J trimming: 4 bases; junction bases outside the gene matches: 5. Germline V gene sequence: CDR1 SGHKS, CDR2 YYEKEE (reference sequence).

This clone was found a few times. The rearrangement uses TRBV5-1 and TRBJ1-1; 7 bases are shared with TRBD1. The CDR3 is 14 amino acids. The V gene's germline CDR1 is SGHRS and CDR2 YFSETQ. V lost 4 bases to trimming and J lost 7 bases; unmatched junction nucleotides: 10. The CDR3 DNA follows: TGCGCCAGCAGCCCTGACAGGGAAGGAGGTGAAGCTTTCTTT. Encoded protein: CASSPDREGGEAFF.

This clone has only one observation. The chain recombines TRBV19 with TRBJ1-4; tentatively, D is TRBD1 (6 bases). The V gene's germline CDR1 is LNHDA and CDR2 SQIVND (reference sequence). The CDR3 has 16 amino acids. Trimming left V 2 bases short and J 0 bases short, with 10 bases between. CDR3 DNA sequence: TGTGCCAGTAGTATATGGGGGCCTGCAACTAATGAAAAACTGTTTTTT. It encodes CASSIWGPATNEKLFF.

This chain links TRBV5-1 with TRBJ1-6, with D unresolved. Trimming removed 4 bases at V and 7 bases at J, with 15 bases between. Germline V gives CDR1 SGHRS, CDR2 YFSETQ. This CDR3 comprises 15 residues. CDR3 in DNA: TGCGCCAGCAGCCCCCGCCCCGGTAGCAATTCACCCCTCCACTTT. Protein product: CASSPRPGSNSPLHF.

V is TRBV7-2 and J is TRBJ2-7, with 11 nucleotides matching TRBD1. Germline V gene data show CDR1 as SGHTA and CDR2 as FQGNSA. The junction had 14 bases not matched to a gene; V was cut back by 3 bases and J by 7 bases. The length of the CDR3 is 17 residues. CDR3 in DNA: TGTGCCAGCAGCTTGGGTTATGTGGGACAGGGGGGACGGGAGCAGTACTTC. The encoded protein is CASSLGYVGQGGREQYF.

V is TRBV6-5 and J is TRBJ1-5, with 7 bases matching TRBD1. This CDR3 region has 15 residues. Germline CDR1 reads MNHEY; CDR2 reads SVGAGI. After removal of 2 bases from V and 1 base from J, the junction contained 2 bases not matched to a gene. The CDR3 spells CASSYTTGSNQPQHF. Written as DNA, the CDR3 is TGTGCCAGCAGTTACACGACAGGGAGCAATCAGCCCCAGCATTTT.

The chain couples TRBV9 to TRBJ1-2, with a weak D call TRBD1 (5 bases). With 5 bases removed from V and 6 bases from J, the gap between germline ends came to 17 bases. This CDR3 is 14 amino acids long. Germline CDR1 SGDLS, CDR2 YYNGEE. The CDR3 nucleotides read TGTGCCAGCAGGAGAGCCGGGGGAGTACATGGCTACACCTTC. It translates to CASRRAGGVHGYTF.

V usage is TRBV7-3 and J usage is TRBJ2-7; 14 bases agree with TRBD2. This CDR3 is 14 amino acids long. Looked up from germline, CDR1 is SGHTA and CDR2 is FQGTGA. V dropped 5 bases and J dropped 11; count of bases not matched to a gene: 8. The CDR3 is CASSPAGTSGGKYF. For the CDR3, the DNA is TGTGCCAGCAGCCCCGCCGGGACTAGCGGGGGAAAGTACTTC.

The rearrangement uses TRBV30 and TRBJ1-1; perhaps TRBD1 as D (5 bases). Trimming took 4 bases from V and 11 from J, leaving 14 bases between them. The CDR3 has 11 amino acids. Germline values: CDR1 GTSNPN, CDR2 SVGIG (reference sequence). The CDR3 sequence: CAWNQQGAAFF. In DNA form, the CDR3 reads TGTGCCTGGAACCAGCAGGGCGCGGCTTTCTTT. Filled out from reference TRBV30 and TRBJ1-1, the complete variable domain reads SQTIHQWPATLVQPVGSPLSLECTVEGTSNPNLYWYRQAAGRGLQLLFYSVGIGQISSEVPQNLSASRPQDRQFILSSKKLLLSDSGFYLCAWNQQGAAFFGQGTRLTVV.

The CDR3 DNA is TGTGCCAGTAGTATGAGGGATCCAAAGGCACTGTTTTTT. Its protein is CASSMRDPKALFF. The rearrangement joins TRBV19 to TRBJ1-4; D unclear. The V gene's germline CDR1 is LNHDA and CDR2 SQIVND (reference sequence). V was clipped by 3 bases and J by 13 bases, with 15 bases between them. The CDR3 loop spans 13 amino acids.

V gene TRBV30 combines with J gene TRBJ1-1; 10 positions agree with TRBD1. CDR1 and CDR2 from the germline V gene are GTSNPN and SVGIG (reference sequence). J was trimmed by 4 bases and V by 1 base; bases with no gene match: 6. CDR3 length equals 15 residues. CDR3 in DNA: TGTGCCTGGAGTGACGACAGGGGGCAGGTCACTGAAGCTTTCTTT. Translated: CAWSDDRGQVTEAFF.

This chain joins TRBV27 and TRBJ1-4; unclear D gene. The CDR3 is 15 residues long. Between the trimmed V and J ends, which lost 2 bases and 7 bases, there was a span of 14 bases. Germline V CDR1 and CDR2: MNHEY, SMNVEV (reference sequence). This CDR3 reads CASSLKGPRGEKLFF. CDR3 coding DNA: TGTGCCAGCAGTTTAAAAGGTCCCCGGGGTGAAAAACTGTTTTTT.

The chain has TRBV25-1 and TRBJ2-1, with TRBD2 identical over 10 bases. Germline trimming cut 2 bases from V and 4 bases from J; bases unmatched to any gene: 11. The length of the CDR3 is 18 residues. CDR1 and CDR2 from the germline V gene are MGHDK and SYGVNS. In DNA, the CDR3 is TGTGCCAGCAGTGAAGGGCTAGCGGGGGCCTTCCTATACAATGAGCAGTTCTTC. Translated: CASSEGLAGAFLYNEQFF.

V is TRBV11-2 and J is TRBJ2-1; 12 bases agree with TRBD1. The CDR3 contains 16 residues. The germline gives CDR1 SGHAT, CDR2 FQNNGV. V lost 3 bases to trimming and J lost 8 bases; unmatched junction nucleotides: 8. This chain's CDR3 is CASSLFRGQGADEQFF. DNA of the CDR3: TGTGCCAGCAGCTTGTTTCGGGGACAGGGGGCCGATGAGCAGTTCTTC.

V is TRBV6-5 and J is TRBJ1-5; TRBD1 agrees at 9 bases. The CDR3 is 14 residues long. The germline V gene has CDR1 MNHEY and CDR2 SVGAGI. The trim removed 6 bases at V and 3 bases at J, leaving 3 bases unmatched. The CDR3 nucleotides are TGTGCCAGCAGCAGGGACAGGGTCAATCAGCCCCAGCATTTT. Translating it yields CASSRDRVNQPQHF.